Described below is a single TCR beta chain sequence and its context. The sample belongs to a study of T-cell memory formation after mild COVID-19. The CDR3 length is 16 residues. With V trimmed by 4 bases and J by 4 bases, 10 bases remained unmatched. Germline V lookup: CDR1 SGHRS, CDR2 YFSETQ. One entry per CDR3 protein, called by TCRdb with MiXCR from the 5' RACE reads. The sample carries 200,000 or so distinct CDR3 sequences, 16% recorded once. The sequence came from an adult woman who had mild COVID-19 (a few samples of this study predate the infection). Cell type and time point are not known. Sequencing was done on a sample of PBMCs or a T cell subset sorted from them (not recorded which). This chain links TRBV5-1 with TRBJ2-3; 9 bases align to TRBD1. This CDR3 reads CASSPNGQGSADTQYF. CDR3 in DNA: TGCGCCAGCAGCCCTAATGGACAGGGGAGCGCAGATACGCAGTATTTT.